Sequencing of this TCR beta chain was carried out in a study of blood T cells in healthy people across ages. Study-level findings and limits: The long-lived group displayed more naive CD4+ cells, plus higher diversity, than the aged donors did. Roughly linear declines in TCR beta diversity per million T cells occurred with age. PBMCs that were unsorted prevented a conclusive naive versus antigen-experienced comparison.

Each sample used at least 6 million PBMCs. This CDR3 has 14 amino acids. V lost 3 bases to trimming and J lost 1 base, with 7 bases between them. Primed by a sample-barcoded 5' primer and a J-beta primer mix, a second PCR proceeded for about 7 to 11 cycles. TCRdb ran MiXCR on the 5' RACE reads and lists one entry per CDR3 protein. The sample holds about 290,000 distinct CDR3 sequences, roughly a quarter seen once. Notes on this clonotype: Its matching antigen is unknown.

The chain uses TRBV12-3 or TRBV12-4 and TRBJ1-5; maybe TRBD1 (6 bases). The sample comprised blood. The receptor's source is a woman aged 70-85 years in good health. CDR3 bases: TGTGCCAGCAGTTTCAGGGGAAGCAATCAGCCCCAGCATTTT. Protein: CASSFRGSNQPQHF.